This T cell receptor beta chain was sequenced for a study of blood T cell repertoires in COVID-19. Study information: Acute-phase and convalescent COVID-19 samples originated in the United States, Italy and Spain. The cDNA or gDNA used as material had been derived from T cells, B-cell-depleted T cells, or PBMCs.

The table came from immunoSEQ multiplex PCR; TCRdb's copy has only in-frame clones and leaves some out. The sample includes 250,000 or so clones, over 80% seen only once; the top ten take about 3.4%. Participants' own reports of clinical history determined their cohort assignment. This CDR3 spans 12 amino acids. V was clipped by 4 bases and J by 4 bases, with 8 bases between them. Germline V gene lookup returns CDR1 SGHNT and CDR2 YYREEE (reference sequence). Sequenced input: PBMCs or T cells enriched from blood (not recorded which). The receptor's source is a woman aged 40 to 50 who had been exposed to COVID-19. V and J are TRBV5-4 and TRBJ1-1; D gene ambiguous. In nucleotides, the CDR3 is TGTGCCAGCAGCGACTCCGCCACTGAAGCTTTCTTT. This sequence encodes CASSDSATEAFF.